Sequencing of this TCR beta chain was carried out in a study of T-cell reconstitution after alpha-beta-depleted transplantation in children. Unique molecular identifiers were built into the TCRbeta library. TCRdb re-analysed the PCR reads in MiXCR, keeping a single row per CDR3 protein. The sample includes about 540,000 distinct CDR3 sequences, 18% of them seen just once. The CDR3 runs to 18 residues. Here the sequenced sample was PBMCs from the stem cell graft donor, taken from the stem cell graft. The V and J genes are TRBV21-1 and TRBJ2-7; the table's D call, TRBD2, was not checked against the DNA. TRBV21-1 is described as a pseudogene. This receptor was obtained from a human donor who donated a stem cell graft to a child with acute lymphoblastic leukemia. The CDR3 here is CASSYREGWGLRTYEQYF. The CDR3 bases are TGTGCCAGCAGCTACAGAGAGGGATGGGGATTAAGGACCTACGAGCAGTACTTC.